Listed below are T cell receptor beta chains from one sample, sequenced in a study of early T cells in non-severe SARS-CoV-2 infection. TCRdb fed the 5' RACE reads into MiXCR, producing one record per CDR3 protein. The repertoire holds roughly 35,000 distinct CDR3 sequences, about 5.3% seen once, with roughly 25% in the top ten. Sequenced material: whole blood. These receptors all stem from an adult who was a healthcare worker with PCR-confirmed SARS-CoV-2 infection or an uninfected control (not recorded which). CDR3s include the opening cysteine and the closing phenylalanine or tryptophan. D genes are given only for firm matches. Size values are once, few and many counts, or a class for expanded clones, and some rows have none.

V gene	CDR3 length	J gene	clone size	D gene	CDR3 DNA	CDR3 protein
TRBV6-5	15	TRBJ2-1	many	.	TGTGCCAGCAAGGAGTCTCGAAGCTCCTACAATGAGCAGTTCTTC	CASKESRSSYNEQFF
TRBV11-2	12	TRBJ2-7	many	.	TGTGCCAGCAGCTTAGTGCTGTACGAGCAGTACTTC	CASSLVLYEQYF
TRBV30	15	TRBJ2-7	few	TRBD1	TGTGCCTGGAGTCTACCCGGGACAGTCTCCTACGAGCAGTACTTC	CAWSLPGTVSYEQYF
TRBV5-1	16	TRBJ2-5	few	.	TGCGCCAGCAGCCCCGGGGCCACAGGGTCGGAAGAGACCCAGTACTTC	CASSPGATGSEETQYF
TRBV27	15	TRBJ2-7	many	TRBD2	TGTGCCAGCAGGGCTAGCGGGATGAGCTTCTACGAGCAGTACTTC	CASRASGMSFYEQYF
TRBV9	17	TRBJ2-1	.	TRBD1	TGTGCCAGCAGCGTAGCTGGCCCGCCAGGGGGAAGGGGTGAGCAGTTCTTC	CASSVAGPPGGRGEQFF
TRBV11-3	15	TRBJ2-3	.	.	TGTGCCAGCAGCCCGGGGAGCTTCGACACAGATACGCAGTATTTT	CASSPGSFDTDTQYF
TRBV5-1	17	TRBJ2-1	few	.	TGCGCCAGCAGCCCAAGCTCTGGGGGCACGGCCTACAATGAGCAGTTCTTC	CASSPSSGGTAYNEQFF
TRBV5-1	14	TRBJ1-1	many	.	TGCGCCAGCAGCGCCGGGCTGGTTGGGACTGAAGCTTTCTTT	CASSAGLVGTEAFF
TRBV4-3	15	TRBJ2-5	many	.	TGCGCCAGCAGCCAAGATGGCAGGGCGGCAGAGACCCAGTACTTC	CASSQDGRAAETQYF
TRBV20-1	13	TRBJ2-7	many	.	TGCAGTGCTAGAGTGCCAGGTCCTAAGGAGCAGTACTTC	CSARVPGPKEQYF
TRBV29-1	13	TRBJ2-1	many	TRBD2	TGCAGCGTTGAGGTGCTAGCGGGAAATGAGCAGTTCTTC	CSVEVLAGNEQFF
TRBV13	13	TRBJ2-5	many	.	TGTGCCAGCAGCTTTTCGGGGATTGAGACCCAGTACTTC	CASSFSGIETQYF
TRBV6-5	13	TRBJ1-4	many	.	TGTGCCAGCAGTTACCGGGGCGGGGAAAAACTGTTTTTT	CASSYRGGEKLFF
TRBV27	16	TRBJ1-5	many	.	TGTGCCAGCAGTTCACAGTACAGGGTTGGCAATCAGCCCCAGCATTTT	CASSSQYRVGNQPQHF
TRBV7-2	11	TRBJ2-5	few	.	TGTGCCAGCAGCTCGGGAGAGACCCAGTACTTC	CASSSGETQYF
TRBV20-1	13	TRBJ2-2	few	.	TGCAGTGCTCCCTCGCGACCCGCCGGGGAGCTGTTTTTT	CSAPSRPAGELFF
TRBV12-3/TRBV12-4	13	TRBJ2-5	many	TRBD2	TGTGCCAGCACCATTAGCGGGCCAGAGACCCAGTACTTC	CASTISGPETQYF
TRBV7-3	15	TRBJ2-1	many	TRBD2	TGTGCCAGCAGCTTAAATAGCGGGCGGTACAATGAGCAGTTCTTC	CASSLNSGRYNEQFF
TRBV28	19	TRBJ2-7	few	TRBD2	TGTGCCAGCAGTTACCCCGGGACTAGCGGGCAGTTTCCCCCGAACGAGCAGTACTTC	CASSYPGTSGQFPPNEQYF
TRBV5-1	14	TRBJ1-2	.	.	TGCGCCAGCAGCCCTGGACAGCTAATTGATGGCTACACCTTC	CASSPGQLIDGYTF
TRBV29-1	16	TRBJ2-3	many	TRBD1	TGCAGCGCCCTCCCACCGGACAGGCTTAGCACAGATACGCAGTATTTT	CSALPPDRLSTDTQYF
TRBV11-2	14	TRBJ2-1	.	TRBD2	TGTGCCAGCAGCTTAGGGACTAGCGGGGATGAGCAGTTCTTC	CASSLGTSGDEQFF
TRBV7-3	18	TRBJ2-1	many	.	TGTGCCAGCAGCTCCAACGCCCCCGGGAGAGGAGGTAACAATGAGCAGTTCTTC	CASSSNAPGRGGNNEQFF
TRBV20-1	14	TRBJ2-7	.	TRBD2	TGCAGTGCTAGAGATCCGACTAGCGGGAACGAGCAGTACTTC	CSARDPTSGNEQYF
TRBV6-1	13	TRBJ1-1	few	TRBD1	TGTGCCTCCTGGACAGGACGCAACACTGAAGCTTTCTTT	CASWTGRNTEAFF
TRBV30	12	TRBJ2-1	many	.	TGTGCCTGGAGTGGGGAGTACAATGAGCAGTTCTTC	CAWSGEYNEQFF
TRBV24-1	15	TRBJ2-2	many	.	TGTGCCACCAGTGATACAAGGAGTAACACCGGGGAGCTGTTTTTT	CATSDTRSNTGELFF
TRBV7-8	12	TRBJ2-3	few	.	TGTGCCAGCAGCTCCACCACAGATACGCAGTATTTT	CASSSTTDTQYF
TRBV5-1	13	TRBJ2-4	many	TRBD1	TGCGCCAGCAGTCCGGGACAGGAAAACATTCAGTACTTC	CASSPGQENIQYF
TRBV19	16	TRBJ1-5	few	TRBD1	TGTGCCAGTAGTATAGATCAGCTCAGGGGGCTTCAGCCCCAGCATTTT	CASSIDQLRGLQPQHF
TRBV12-3/TRBV12-4	14	TRBJ2-7	.	TRBD1	TGTGCCAGCAGTCCCCGACAGGGACGTGGCGAGCAGTACTTC	CASSPRQGRGEQYF
TRBV6-1	12	TRBJ2-3	many	.	TGTGCCAGCAGTGAAGCAATCTATACGCAGTATTTT	CASSEAIYTQYF
TRBV11-2	17	TRBJ2-3	many	TRBD2	TGTGCCAGCAGCCCCCTTACGGGAGGGACTTACACAGATACGCAGTATTTT	CASSPLTGGTYTDTQYF
TRBV28	10	TRBJ1-2	many	.	TGTGCCAGCGGGAGCTATGGCTACACCTTC	CASGSYGYTF
TRBV19	15	TRBJ2-5	.	TRBD2	TGTGCCAGTAGTATAGAGGCTAGCGGTAAAGAGACCCAGTACTTC	CASSIEASGKETQYF
TRBV11-2	14	TRBJ2-5	few	.	TGTGCCAGCAGCTCGGACACTACGTTGGAGACCCAGTACTTC	CASSSDTTLETQYF
TRBV2	15	TRBJ2-1	few	TRBD2	TGTGCCAGCAAGTTCGTACTAGCGGGAGGTCATGAGCAGTTCTTC	CASKFVLAGGHEQFF
TRBV20-1	16	TRBJ2-1	many	TRBD1	TGCAGTGTGGGACAGGGGCTTGTAATTTCCTACAATGAGCAGTTCTTC	CSVGQGLVISYNEQFF
TRBV9	15	TRBJ2-3	.	TRBD1	TGTGCCAGCAGCGTTAGGGGGCCTAGCACAGATACGCAGTATTTT	CASSVRGPSTDTQYF
TRBV5-1	17	TRBJ2-7	many	TRBD2	TGCGCCAGCAGCACCGACCCGGGACTAGCGGCTACCTACGAGCAGTACTTC	CASSTDPGLAATYEQYF
TRBV10-3	16	TRBJ2-5	many	TRBD1	TGTGCCATCAGTCCAGGACAGGGCCTAGGACAAGAGACCCAGTACTTC	CAISPGQGLGQETQYF